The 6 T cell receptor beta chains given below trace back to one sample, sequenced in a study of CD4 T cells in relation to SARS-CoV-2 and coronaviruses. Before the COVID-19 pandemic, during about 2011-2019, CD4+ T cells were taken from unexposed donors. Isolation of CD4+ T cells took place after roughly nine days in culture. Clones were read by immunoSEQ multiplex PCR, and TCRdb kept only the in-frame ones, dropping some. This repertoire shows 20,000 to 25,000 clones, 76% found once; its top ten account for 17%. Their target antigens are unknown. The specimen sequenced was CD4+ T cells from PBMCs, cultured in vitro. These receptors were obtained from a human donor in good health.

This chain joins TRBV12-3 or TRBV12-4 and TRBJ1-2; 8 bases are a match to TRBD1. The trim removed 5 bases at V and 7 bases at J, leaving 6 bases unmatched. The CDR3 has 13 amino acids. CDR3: CASSRDRGIGYTF. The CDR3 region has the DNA TGTGCCAGCAGTCGAGACAGGGGTATTGGCTACACCTTC.

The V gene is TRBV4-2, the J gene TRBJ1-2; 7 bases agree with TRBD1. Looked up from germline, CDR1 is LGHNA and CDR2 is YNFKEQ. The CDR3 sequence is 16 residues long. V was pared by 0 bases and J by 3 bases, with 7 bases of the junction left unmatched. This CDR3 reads CASSQEPGGIDYGYTF. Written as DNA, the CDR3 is TGTGCCAGCAGCCAAGAGCCAGGGGGTATTGACTATGGCTACACCTTC.

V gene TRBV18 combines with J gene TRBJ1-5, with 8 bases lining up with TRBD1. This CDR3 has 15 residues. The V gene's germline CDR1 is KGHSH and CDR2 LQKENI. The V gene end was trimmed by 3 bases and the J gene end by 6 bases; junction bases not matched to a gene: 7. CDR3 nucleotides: TGTGCCAGCTCACCTGACAGGGGTGAAGGTCAGCCCCAGCATTTT. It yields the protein CASSPDRGEGQPQHF. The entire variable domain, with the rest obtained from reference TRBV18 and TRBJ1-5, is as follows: NAGVMQNPRHLVRRRGQEARLRCSPMKGHSHVYWYRQLPEEGLKFMVYLQKENIIDESGMPKERFSAEFPKEGPSILRIQQVVRGDSAAYFCASSPDRGEGQPQHFGDGTRLSIL.

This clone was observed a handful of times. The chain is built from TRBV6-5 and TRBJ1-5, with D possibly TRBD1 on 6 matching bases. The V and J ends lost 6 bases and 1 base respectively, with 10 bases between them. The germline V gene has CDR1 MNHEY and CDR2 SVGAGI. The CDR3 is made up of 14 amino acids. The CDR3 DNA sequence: TGTGCCAGCAGCACCACAGGGAGCAATCAGCCCCAGCATTTT. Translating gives CASSTTGSNQPQHF.

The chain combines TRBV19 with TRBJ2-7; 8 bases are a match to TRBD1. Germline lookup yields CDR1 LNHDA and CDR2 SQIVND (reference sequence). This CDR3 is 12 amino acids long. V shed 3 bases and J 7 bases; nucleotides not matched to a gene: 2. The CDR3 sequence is CASSIGQGEQYF. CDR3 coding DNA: TGTGCCAGTAGTATTGGACAGGGAGAGCAGTACTTC.

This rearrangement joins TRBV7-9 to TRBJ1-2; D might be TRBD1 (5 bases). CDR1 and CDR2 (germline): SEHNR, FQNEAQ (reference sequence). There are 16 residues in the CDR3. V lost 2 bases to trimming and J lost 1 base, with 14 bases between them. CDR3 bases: TGTGCCAGCAGCTTAACCTTTGGGGGTAATAACTATGGCTACACCTTC. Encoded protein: CASSLTFGGNNYGYTF.